This is a list of T cell receptor beta chains from one sample in a study of blood T cells in healthy people across ages. TCRdb re-analysed the 5' RACE reads in MiXCR, keeping a single row per CDR3 protein. The sample has more than 700,000 distinct CDR3 sequences; roughly 46% are singletons. Sample: blood. All receptors come from a man older than 75 in good health. CDR3s include the opening cysteine and the closing phenylalanine or tryptophan. The D gene is left open where the match is weak. Size is omitted from some rows. Given values are once, few, many or a class for expanded clones.

j_gene	v_gene	d_gene	abundance	CDR3aa	CDR3nt
TRBJ2-1	TRBV29-1	-	few	CSVTAYNEQFF	TGCAGCGTTACAGCCTACAATGAGCAGTTCTTC
TRBJ1-1	TRBV28	-	-	CASSTPPGRQNTEAFF	TGTGCCAGCAGCACCCCCCCGGGACGCCAGAACACTGAAGCTTTCTTT
TRBJ1-2	TRBV28	-	-	CASRPASPPNYGYTF	TGTGCCAGCAGACCCGCTAGTCCCCCTAACTATGGCTACACCTTC
TRBJ2-7	TRBV20-1	TRBD2	-	CSALSTRAGVYEQYF	TGCAGTGCCCTATCTACGCGAGCGGGAGTCTACGAGCAGTACTTC
TRBJ1-2	TRBV28	-	-	CASSLAVIRADGYTF	TGTGCCAGCAGTTTAGCGGTCATTCGCGCTGATGGCTACACCTTC
TRBJ2-7	TRBV20-1	TRBD1	-	CSASGTGDNEQYF	TGCAGTGCTTCCGGGACAGGTGACAACGAGCAGTACTTC
TRBJ2-2	TRBV5-1	TRBD1	few	CASSTSGTVNTGELFF	TGCGCCAGCAGCACCTCCGGGACAGTCAACACCGGGGAGCTGTTTTTT
TRBJ1-1	TRBV12-3/TRBV12-4	-	many	CASTPVQSVTEAFF	TGTGCCAGCACTCCCGTACAATCGGTTACTGAAGCTTTCTTT
TRBJ2-1	TRBV7-8	TRBD2	few	CASSLRVGSGNYNEQFF	TGTGCCAGCAGCTTAAGGGTTGGTAGCGGGAATTACAATGAGCAGTTCTTC
TRBJ2-2	TRBV5-5	-	-	CASSFAGELFF	TGTGCCAGCAGCTTCGCCGGGGAGCTGTTTTTT
TRBJ2-1	TRBV28	TRBD2	few	CASSLPSGTYNEQFF	TGTGCCAGCAGTTTACCTAGCGGAACCTACAATGAGCAGTTCTTC
TRBJ2-3	TRBV12-3/TRBV12-4	-	-	CASSMTSTDTQYF	TGTGCCAGCAGCATGACTAGCACAGATACGCAGTATTTT
TRBJ2-3	TRBV6-1	TRBD2	-	CASNQGLAGPLDTQYF	TGTGCCAGCAACCAGGGACTAGCGGGACCCTTAGATACGCAGTATTTT
TRBJ1-4	TRBV11-3	TRBD1	once	CASSFSGTGLTGEKLFF	TGTGCCAGCAGCTTCTCCGGGACAGGTTTAACTGGGGAAAAACTGTTTTTT
TRBJ2-5	TRBV6-1	TRBD1	few	CASSVQGTTQYF	TGTGCCAGCAGTGTACAGGGGACGACCCAGTACTTC
TRBJ2-7	TRBV20-1	-	once	CSALDRTSYEQYF	TGCAGTGCCCTCGACCGAACGTCCTACGAGCAGTACTTC
TRBJ2-7	TRBV29-1	-	-	CSGRQGRSEQYF	TGCAGCGGTCGGCAGGGGCGAAGCGAGCAGTACTTC
TRBJ2-5	TRBV5-1	-	once	CASSFDGAGAQETQYF	TGCGCCAGCAGCTTCGACGGGGCAGGGGCCCAAGAGACCCAGTACTTC
TRBJ1-1	TRBV6-5	-	-	CASGTSMNTEAFF	TGTGCCAGCGGGACATCGATGAACACTGAAGCTTTCTTT
TRBJ2-1	TRBV7-2	TRBD2	-	CASSLTSGSFNEQFF	TGTGCCAGCAGCTTAACTAGCGGGAGTTTCAATGAGCAGTTCTTC
TRBJ2-3	TRBV25-1	-	-	CASSAWTGGMDTQYF	TGTGCCAGCAGTGCCTGGACAGGAGGGATGGATACGCAGTATTTT
TRBJ1-2	TRBV29-1	TRBD1	-	CSVEDPGQVIYGYTF	TGCAGCGTTGAAGACCCGGGACAGGTTATATATGGCTACACCTTC
TRBJ2-1	TRBV7-2	-	-	CASSADWVASREQFF	TGTGCCAGCAGCGCAGACTGGGTAGCAAGTAGGGAGCAGTTCTTC
TRBJ1-4	TRBV2	TRBD1	-	CASRGQGREKLFF	TGTGCCAGCAGGGGACAGGGGCGTGAAAAACTGTTTTTT
TRBJ2-3	TRBV12-3/TRBV12-4	TRBD2	-	CASSLAGGYTDTQYF	TGTGCCAGCAGTTTAGCGGGAGGGTACACAGATACGCAGTATTTT
TRBJ1-2	TRBV15	TRBD1	-	CATSRPDRRDYGYTF	TGTGCCACCAGCAGACCGGACAGGAGGGACTATGGCTACACCTTC
TRBJ1-2	TRBV4-2	-	-	CASSQGDGGYTF	TGTGCCAGCAGCCAAGGAGACGGGGGCTACACCTTC
TRBJ2-3	TRBV12-3/TRBV12-4	-	-	CASSLGAGHTDTQYF	TGTGCCAGCAGTTTAGGGGCCGGACACACAGATACGCAGTATTTT
TRBJ2-7	TRBV9	-	few	CASSSVQGRREQYF	TGTGCCAGCAGCTCTGTTCAGGGACGGCGCGAGCAGTACTTC
TRBJ2-5	TRBV14	TRBD1	many	CASSQPGTEQETQYF	TGTGCCAGCAGCCAACCCGGGACAGAACAAGAGACCCAGTACTTC
TRBJ2-5	TRBV28	-	-	CASSSTIESAETRYF	TGTGCCAGCAGTTCCACAATTGAAAGTGCAGAGACCCGGTACTTC
TRBJ2-1	TRBV4-2	TRBD2	-	CASSSRLAGDYNEQFF	TGTGCCAGCAGCTCCCGACTAGCGGGAGATTACAATGAGCAGTTCTTC
TRBJ2-7	TRBV4-1	TRBD2	few	CASSSGSGRAYEQYF	TGCGCCAGCAGCTCCGGGAGCGGGAGGGCTTACGAGCAGTACTTC
TRBJ2-7	TRBV6-2/TRBV6-3	-	-	CASSYHGGLSGLSYERYF	TGTGCCAGCAGTTACCATGGCGGGCTTTCGGGGCTTTCCTACGAGCGGTACTTC
TRBJ2-3	TRBV28	TRBD2	few	CASSLPSWGGSTDTQYF	TGTGCTAGCAGTTTACCCTCATGGGGCGGGAGTACAGATACGCAATATTTT
TRBJ2-1	TRBV6-2/TRBV6-3	-	-	CASRPDGLNEQFF	TGTGCCAGCAGACCCGATGGACTCAATGAGCAGTTCTTC
TRBJ2-3	TRBV7-2	-	-	CASSLQWGDTQYF	TGTGCCAGCAGCTTACAGTGGGGGGATACGCAGTATTTT
TRBJ2-5	TRBV20-1	TRBD1	-	CSARGPGTGIETQYF	TGCAGTGCTAGAGGCCCCGGGACAGGGATCGAGACCCAGTACTTC
TRBJ1-1	TRBV28	-	-	CASGSNRENTEAFF	TGTGCCAGCGGGTCCAACAGGGAAAACACTGAAGCTTTCTTT
TRBJ1-1	TRBV20-1	-	-	CSARPPAGTGDTEAFF	TGCAGTGCTAGACCCCCCGCAGGGACGGGGGACACTGAAGCTTTCTTT
TRBJ2-7	TRBV12-3/TRBV12-4	TRBD1	-	CASTGTGRGYEQYF	TGTGCCAGCACCGGGACAGGGCGAGGGTACGAGCAGTACTTC
TRBJ2-7	TRBV11-2	TRBD1	many	CASSLNQGASYEQYF	TGTGCCAGCAGCTTGAACCAGGGGGCATCCTACGAGCAGTACTTC
TRBJ1-1	TRBV12-3/TRBV12-4	-	few	CASSSPVRAFF	TGTGCCAGCAGTTCCCCGGTTCGAGCTTTCTTT
TRBJ2-1	TRBV2	-	-	CASSESRAGNEQFF	TGTGCCAGCAGTGAAAGCAGGGCGGGGAATGAGCAGTTCTTC
TRBJ2-5	TRBV28	TRBD1	few	CASSTGTGGGETQYF	TGTGCCAGCAGCACCGGGACAGGGGGGGGTGAGACCCAGTACTTC
TRBJ2-1	TRBV10-3	-	few	CAATGGGQGGTYNEQFF	TGTGCCGCCACGGGAGGGGGACAGGGAGGCACCTACAATGAGCAGTTCTTC
TRBJ2-7	TRBV29-1	-	-	CSVDGTVTYEQYF	TGCAGCGTGGACGGGACGGTTACCTACGAGCAGTACTTC
TRBJ2-1	TRBV20-1	TRBD2	few	CSAPGTSGDYNEQFF	TGCAGTGCCCCGGGGACTAGCGGAGATTACAATGAGCAGTTCTTC
TRBJ1-1	TRBV18	TRBD1	-	CASSPAGQGARNTEAFF	TGTGCCAGCTCACCGGCGGGACAGGGGGCTCGGAACACTGAAGCTTTCTTT
TRBJ2-1	TRBV14	-	few	CASSQDIAELGAEQFF	TGTGCCAGCAGCCAAGATATCGCCGAACTGGGTGCTGAGCAGTTCTTC
TRBJ2-1	TRBV7-2	TRBD2	once	CASSLAGLAANEQFF	TGTGCCAGCAGCTTGGCGGGACTAGCGGCCAATGAGCAGTTCTTC
TRBJ1-2	TRBV15	-	-	CATSRDRGGYTF	TGTGCCACCAGCAGAGATAGGGGGGGCTACACCTTC
TRBJ2-7	TRBV12-3/TRBV12-4	-	-	CASSFQRSSYEQYF	TGTGCCAGCAGTTTCCAGCGGAGCTCCTACGAGCAGTACTTC
TRBJ2-3	TRBV12-3/TRBV12-4	TRBD2	-	CASSFEAGEGDTQYF	TGTGCCAGCAGTTTTGAGGCCGGGGAGGGAGATACGCAGTATTTT
TRBJ1-2	TRBV29-1	TRBD1	-	CSPGQGLRGYTF	TGCAGCCCCGGACAGGGACTACGTGGCTACACCTTC
TRBJ2-1	TRBV29-1	TRBD2	-	CSTEGLAGINDNEQFF	TGCAGCACGGAGGGACTAGCGGGAATTAACGACAATGAGCAGTTCTTC
TRBJ2-7	TRBV29-1	TRBD1	many	CSAQGDRGREQYF	TGCAGCGCGCAAGGCGACAGGGGGCGAGAGCAGTACTTC
TRBJ2-5	TRBV9	-	-	CASSVGQGTIQETQYF	TGTGCCAGCAGCGTAGGTCAGGGGACCATCCAAGAGACCCAGTACTTC
TRBJ1-1	TRBV5-1	-	-	CASSLSGRPKNAEAFF	TGCGCCAGCAGCCTCTCAGGGCGACCCAAGAACGCTGAAGCTTTCTTT
TRBJ2-1	TRBV7-2	-	few	CASSYGPQASEQFF	TGTGCCAGCAGCTACGGCCCCCAGGCTTCTGAGCAGTTCTTC